The clone carrying this T cell receptor (beta chain) was found a few times. Its antigen is currently unknown. The authors ran a second PCR of about 7 to 12 cycles using a sample-barcoded 5' primer and a J-beta primer mix. TCRdb reprocessed the 5' RACE reads with MiXCR, giving one entry per CDR3 protein. The sample yields hundreds of thousands of distinct CDR3 sequences, around 32% seen once. CDR1 and CDR2 (germline): KGHSH, LQKENI. V gave up 6 bases and J gave up 7 bases, with 19 bases separating them. The CDR3 covers 15 residues. The data derive from a study of blood T cells in healthy people across ages. Study-wide points: Comparison with aged donors showed that long-lived donors had more naive CD4+ cells and higher diversity.

Sample: blood. The origin of this receptor is an elderly woman in good health. The rearrangement links TRBV18 to TRBJ1-5; no reliable D call. The CDR3 nucleotides are TGTGCCAGCTCCCCTGACCCGAGCCGAGAACAGCCCCAGCATTTT. Residues: CASSPDPSREQPQHF.